The T cell receptor (beta chain) under discussion was sequenced for a study of blood T cell repertoires in COVID-19. The V and J ends lost 0 bases and 7 bases respectively, with 16 bases between them. The CDR3 is made up of 17 amino acids. Germline V gene lookup returns CDR1 LGHNA and CDR2 YSLEER. Original handling: How many nucleated cells were present was estimated from reference gene primer amplification. Measured with immunoSEQ multiplex PCR; TCRdb has only the in-frame clones, and not every one. The V and J calls and clone size come from that table; D and trimming were worked out from the DNA. The table lists 400,000 to 500,000 clones, over 75% of them singletons. This clone was recorded once.

The sample consisted of PBMCs or T cells enriched from blood (not recorded which). The clonotype was recovered from a woman between 18 and 30 years old who had been exposed to COVID-19. The J gene is TRBJ1-6, the V gene TRBV4-3; maybe TRBD1 (6 bases). This chain's CDR3 is CASSQDPRDMANSPLHF. The CDR3 region has the DNA TGCGCCAGCAGCCAAGACCCCCGGGACATGGCGAATTCACCCCTCCACTTT.